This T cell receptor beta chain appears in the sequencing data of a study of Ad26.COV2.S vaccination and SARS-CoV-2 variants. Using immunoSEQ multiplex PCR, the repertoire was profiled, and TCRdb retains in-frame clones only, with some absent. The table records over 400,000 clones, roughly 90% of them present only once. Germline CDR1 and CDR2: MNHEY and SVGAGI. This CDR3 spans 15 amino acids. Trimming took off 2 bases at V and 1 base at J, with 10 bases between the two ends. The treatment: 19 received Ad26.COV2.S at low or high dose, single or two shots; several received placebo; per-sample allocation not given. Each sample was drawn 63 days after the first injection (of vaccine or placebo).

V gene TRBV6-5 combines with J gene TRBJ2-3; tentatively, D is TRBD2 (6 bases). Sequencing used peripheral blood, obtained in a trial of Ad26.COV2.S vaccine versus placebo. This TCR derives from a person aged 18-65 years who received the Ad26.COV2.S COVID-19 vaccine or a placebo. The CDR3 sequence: CASSYGGARTDTQYF. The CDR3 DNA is TGTGCCAGCAGTTACGGCGGGGCCCGCACAGATACGCAGTATTTT.